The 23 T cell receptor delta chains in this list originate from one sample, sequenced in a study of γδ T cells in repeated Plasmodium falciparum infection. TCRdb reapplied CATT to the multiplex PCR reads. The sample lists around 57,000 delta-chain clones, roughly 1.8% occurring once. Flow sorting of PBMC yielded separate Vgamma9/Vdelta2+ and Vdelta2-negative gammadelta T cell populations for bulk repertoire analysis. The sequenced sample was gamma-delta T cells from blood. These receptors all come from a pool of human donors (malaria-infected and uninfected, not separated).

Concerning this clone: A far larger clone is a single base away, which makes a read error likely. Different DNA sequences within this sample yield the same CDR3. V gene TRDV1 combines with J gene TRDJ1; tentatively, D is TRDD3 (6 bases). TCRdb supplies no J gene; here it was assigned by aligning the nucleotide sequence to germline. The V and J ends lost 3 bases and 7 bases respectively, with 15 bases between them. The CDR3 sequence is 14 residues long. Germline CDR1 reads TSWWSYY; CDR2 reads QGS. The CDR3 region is CALGEGIGGAKLIF. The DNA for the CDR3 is TGTGCTCTTGGGGAGGGGATCGGGGGAGCTAAACTCATCTTT.

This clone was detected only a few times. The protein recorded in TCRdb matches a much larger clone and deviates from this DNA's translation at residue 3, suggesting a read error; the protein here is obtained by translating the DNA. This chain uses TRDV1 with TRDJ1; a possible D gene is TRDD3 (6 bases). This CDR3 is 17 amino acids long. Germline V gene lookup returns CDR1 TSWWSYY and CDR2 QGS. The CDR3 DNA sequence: TGTGCTCCTGGGGAACTAGCCGCTCTACCTCCCGGGGATAAACTCATCTTT. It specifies CAPGELAALPPGDKLIF.

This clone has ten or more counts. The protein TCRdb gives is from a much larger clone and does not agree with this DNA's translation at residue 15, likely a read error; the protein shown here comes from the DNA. CDR3 amino acids: CALGELVSWNPRGYADKLIF. As DNA, the CDR3 is TGTGCTCTTGGGGAACTAGTTTCATGGAACCCGAGGGGGTACGCCGATAAACTCATCTTT. This chain joins TRDV1 and TRDJ1; D is perhaps TRDD3 (5 bases). The CDR3 loop spans 20 amino acids. The germline V gene encodes CDR1 TSWWSYY and CDR2 QGS. The V end lost 0 bases, the J end lost 3 bases, and 26 bases lay between the germline ends.

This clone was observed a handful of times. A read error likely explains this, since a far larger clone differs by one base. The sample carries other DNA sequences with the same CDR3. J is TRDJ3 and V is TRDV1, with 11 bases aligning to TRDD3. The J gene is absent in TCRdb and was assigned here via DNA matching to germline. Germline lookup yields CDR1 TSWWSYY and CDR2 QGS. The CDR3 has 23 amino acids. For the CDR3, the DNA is TGCGCTCTTGGGGAAAGGTCCCTCTTGGGTCTGGGGGATACAGTCTGGGACACCCGACAGATGTTTTTC. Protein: CALGERSLLGLGDTVWDTRQMFF.

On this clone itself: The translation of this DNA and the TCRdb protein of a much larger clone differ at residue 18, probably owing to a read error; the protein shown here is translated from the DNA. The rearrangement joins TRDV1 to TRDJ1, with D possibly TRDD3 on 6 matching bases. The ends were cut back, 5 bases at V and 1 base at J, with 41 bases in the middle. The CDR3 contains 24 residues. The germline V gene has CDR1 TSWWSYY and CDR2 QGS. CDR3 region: CALGTLRRGAIPVSVLGGTDKLIF. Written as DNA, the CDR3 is TGTGCTCTTGGGACCCTCCGGAGGGGGGCAATTCCTGTTTCTGTACTGGGTGGCACCGATAAACTCATCTTT.

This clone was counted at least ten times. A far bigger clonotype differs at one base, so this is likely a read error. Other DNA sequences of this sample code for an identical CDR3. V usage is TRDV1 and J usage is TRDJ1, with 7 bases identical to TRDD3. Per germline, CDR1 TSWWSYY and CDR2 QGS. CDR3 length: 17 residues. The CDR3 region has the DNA TGTGCTCTTGGGGAACTAGCCGCTCTACCTCCCGGGGATAAGCTCATCTTT. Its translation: CALGELAALPPGDKLIF.

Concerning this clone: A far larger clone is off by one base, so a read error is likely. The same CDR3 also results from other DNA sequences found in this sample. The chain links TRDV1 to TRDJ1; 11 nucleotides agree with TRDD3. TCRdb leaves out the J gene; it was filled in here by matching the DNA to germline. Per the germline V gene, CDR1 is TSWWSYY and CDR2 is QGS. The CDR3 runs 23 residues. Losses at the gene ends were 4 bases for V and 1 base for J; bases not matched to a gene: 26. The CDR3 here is CALGATRISPVLGDRFGTDKLIF. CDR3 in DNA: TGTGCTCTTGGGGCGACGCGGATCTCCCCCGTACTGGGGGATAGATTTGGCACCGATAAACTCATCTTT.

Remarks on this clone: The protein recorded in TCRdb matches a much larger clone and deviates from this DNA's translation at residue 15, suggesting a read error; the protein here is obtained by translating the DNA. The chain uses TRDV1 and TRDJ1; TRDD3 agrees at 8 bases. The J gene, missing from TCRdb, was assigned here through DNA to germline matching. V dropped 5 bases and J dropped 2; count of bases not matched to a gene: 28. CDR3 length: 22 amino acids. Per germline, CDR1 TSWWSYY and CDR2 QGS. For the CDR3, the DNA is TGTGCTCTTGGGAACTCCACTTCCCCGCCCGCCGGGGGGATAGGGAGGACCGATAAACTCATCTTT. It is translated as CALGNSTSPPAGGIGRTDKLIF.

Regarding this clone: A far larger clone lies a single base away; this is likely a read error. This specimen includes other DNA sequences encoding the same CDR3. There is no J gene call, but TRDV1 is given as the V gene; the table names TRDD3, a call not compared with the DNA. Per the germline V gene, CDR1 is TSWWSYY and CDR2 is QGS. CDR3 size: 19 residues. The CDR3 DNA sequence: TGTGCTCTTGGGGAAGGACCGGCTCCGCTCCGATCCAGGGCCGATAAGCTCATCTTT. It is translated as CALGEGPAPLRSRADKLIF.

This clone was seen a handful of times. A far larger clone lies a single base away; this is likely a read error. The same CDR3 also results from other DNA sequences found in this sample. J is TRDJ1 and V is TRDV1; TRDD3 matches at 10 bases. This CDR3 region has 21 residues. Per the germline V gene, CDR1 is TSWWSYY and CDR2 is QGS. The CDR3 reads CAIGELDHTVIGGYGTDKLIF. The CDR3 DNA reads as TGTGCTATTGGGGAACTAGATCATACTGTTATCGGGGGATACGGCACCGACAAACTCATCTTT.

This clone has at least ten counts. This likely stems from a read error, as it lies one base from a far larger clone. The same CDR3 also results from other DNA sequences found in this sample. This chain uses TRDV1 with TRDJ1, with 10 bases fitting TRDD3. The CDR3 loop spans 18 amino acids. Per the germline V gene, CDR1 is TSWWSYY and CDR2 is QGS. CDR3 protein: CALGLPTGDTRRTDKLIF. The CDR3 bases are TGCGCTCTTGGACTCCCTACGGGGGATACGCGCCGCACCGATAAACTCATCTTT.

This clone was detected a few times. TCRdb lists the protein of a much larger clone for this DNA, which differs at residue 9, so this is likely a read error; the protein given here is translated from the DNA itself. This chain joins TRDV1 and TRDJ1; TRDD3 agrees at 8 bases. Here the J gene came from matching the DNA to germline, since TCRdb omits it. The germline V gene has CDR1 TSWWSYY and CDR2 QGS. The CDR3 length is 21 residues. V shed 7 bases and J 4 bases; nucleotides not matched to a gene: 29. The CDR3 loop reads CALALLGLLRSEGILSDKLIF. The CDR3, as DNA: TGTGCTCTTGCCTTATTGGGTCTCCTCCGTTCGGAGGGGATACTTAGCGATAAACTCATCTTT.

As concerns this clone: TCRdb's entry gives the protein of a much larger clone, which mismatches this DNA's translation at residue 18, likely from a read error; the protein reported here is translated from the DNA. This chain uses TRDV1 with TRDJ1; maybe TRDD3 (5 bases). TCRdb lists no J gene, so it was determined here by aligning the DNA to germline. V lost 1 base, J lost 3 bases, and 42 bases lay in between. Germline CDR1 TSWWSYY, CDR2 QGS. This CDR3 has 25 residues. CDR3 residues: CALGEPSWRAPADRVLGNTSDKLIF. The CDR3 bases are TGTGCTCTTGGGGAACCCTCTTGGCGAGCCCCTGCGGACAGAGTTTTGGGGAATACATCCGATAAACTCATCTTT.

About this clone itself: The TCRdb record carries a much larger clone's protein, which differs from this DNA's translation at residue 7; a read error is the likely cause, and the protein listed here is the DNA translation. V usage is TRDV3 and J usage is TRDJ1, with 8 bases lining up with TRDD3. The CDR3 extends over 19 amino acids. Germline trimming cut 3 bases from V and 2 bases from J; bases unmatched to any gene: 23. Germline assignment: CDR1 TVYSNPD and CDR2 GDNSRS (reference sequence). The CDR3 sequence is CAFEPSLTRGDRGTDKLIF. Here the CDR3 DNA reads TGTGCCTTCGAGCCTTCCCTTACTCGGGGGGATAGGGGAACCGATAAACTCATCTTT. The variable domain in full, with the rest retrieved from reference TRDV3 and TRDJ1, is CDKVTQSSPDQTVASGSEVVLLCTYDTVYSNPDLFWYRIRPDYSFQFVFYGDNSRSEGADFTQGRFSVKHILTQKAFHLVISPVRTEDSATYYCAFEPSLTRGDRGTDKLIFGKGTRVTVEP.

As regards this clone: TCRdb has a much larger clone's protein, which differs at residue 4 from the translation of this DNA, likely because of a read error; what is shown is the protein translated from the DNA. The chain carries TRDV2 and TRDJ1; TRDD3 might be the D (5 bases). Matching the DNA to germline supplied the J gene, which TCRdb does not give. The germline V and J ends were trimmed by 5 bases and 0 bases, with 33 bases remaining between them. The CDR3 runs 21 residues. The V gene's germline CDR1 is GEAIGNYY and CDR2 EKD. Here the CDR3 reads CACGTYREEEDIRGYTDKLIF. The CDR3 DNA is TGTGCCTGTGGCACATATCGGGAAGAAGAGGATATCCGGGGGTACACCGATAAACTCATCTTT.

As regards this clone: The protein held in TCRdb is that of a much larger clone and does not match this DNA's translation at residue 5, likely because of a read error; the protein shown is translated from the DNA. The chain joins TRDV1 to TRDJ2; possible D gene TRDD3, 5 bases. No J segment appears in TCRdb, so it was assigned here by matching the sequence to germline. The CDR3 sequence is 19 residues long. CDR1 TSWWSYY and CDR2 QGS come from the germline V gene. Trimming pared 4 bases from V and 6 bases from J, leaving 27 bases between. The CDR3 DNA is TGTGCTCTTGGGGGAGTGGCTATCGCGACTGGCGTTGGGGCAGCACAACTCTTCTTT. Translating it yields CALGGVAIATGVGAAQLFF.

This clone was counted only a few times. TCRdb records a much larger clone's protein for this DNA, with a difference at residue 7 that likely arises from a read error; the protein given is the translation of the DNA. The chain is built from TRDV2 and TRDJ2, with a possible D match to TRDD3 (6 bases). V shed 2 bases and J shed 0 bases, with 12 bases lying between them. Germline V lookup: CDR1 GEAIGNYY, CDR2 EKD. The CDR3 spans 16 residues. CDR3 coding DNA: TGTGCCTGTGACAGACTGAGGGATACTTTGACAGCACAACTCTTCTTT. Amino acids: CACDRLRDTLTAQLFF.

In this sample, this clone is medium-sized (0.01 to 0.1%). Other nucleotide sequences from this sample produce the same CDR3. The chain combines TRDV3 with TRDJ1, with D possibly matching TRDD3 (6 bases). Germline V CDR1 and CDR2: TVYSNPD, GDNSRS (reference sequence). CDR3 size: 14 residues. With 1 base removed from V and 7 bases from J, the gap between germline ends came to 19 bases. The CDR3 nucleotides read TGTGCCTTTAATCGGGGATGGAGGGATATTAAACTCATCTTT. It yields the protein CAFNRGWRDIKLIF. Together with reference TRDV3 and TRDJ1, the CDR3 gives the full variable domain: CDKVTQSSPDQTVASGSEVVLLCTYDTVYSNPDLFWYRIRPDYSFQFVFYGDNSRSEGADFTQGRFSVKHILTQKAFHLVISPVRTEDSATYYCAFNRGWRDIKLIFGKGTRVTVEP.

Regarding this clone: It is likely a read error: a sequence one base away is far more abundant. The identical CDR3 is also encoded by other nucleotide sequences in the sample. Here the CDR3 reads CALGPRGGGDNGGTDKLIF. The CDR3 coding sequence is TGTGCTCTTGGGCCTCGTGGCGGGGGGGATAATGGTGGGACCGATAAACTCATCTTT. The rearrangement joins TRDV1 to TRDJ1; 8 bases map to TRDD3. Germline CDR1 is TSWWSYY and CDR2 is QGS. The CDR3 is 19 amino acids. J was trimmed by 2 bases and V by 5 bases; bases with no gene match: 19.

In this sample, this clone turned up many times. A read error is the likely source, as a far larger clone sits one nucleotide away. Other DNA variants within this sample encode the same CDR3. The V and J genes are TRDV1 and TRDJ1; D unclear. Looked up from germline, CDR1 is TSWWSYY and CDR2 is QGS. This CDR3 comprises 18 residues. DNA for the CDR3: TGTGCTCTTGGGGAAATTGCTCAAGTCGTCCCCCACACCGACAAACTCATCTTT. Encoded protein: CALGEIAQVVPHTDKLIF.

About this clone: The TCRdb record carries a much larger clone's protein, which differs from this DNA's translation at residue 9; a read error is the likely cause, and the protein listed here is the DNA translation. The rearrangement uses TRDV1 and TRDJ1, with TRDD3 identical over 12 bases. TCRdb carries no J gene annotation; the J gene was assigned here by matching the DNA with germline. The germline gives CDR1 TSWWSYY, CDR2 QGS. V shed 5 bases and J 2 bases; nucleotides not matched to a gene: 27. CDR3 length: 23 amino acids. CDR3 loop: CALGKVPYPFFLGDTRGTDKLIF. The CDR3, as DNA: TGTGCTCTTGGGAAGGTCCCCTACCCTTTCTTCCTGGGGGATACGAGGGGGACCGATAAACTCATCTTT.

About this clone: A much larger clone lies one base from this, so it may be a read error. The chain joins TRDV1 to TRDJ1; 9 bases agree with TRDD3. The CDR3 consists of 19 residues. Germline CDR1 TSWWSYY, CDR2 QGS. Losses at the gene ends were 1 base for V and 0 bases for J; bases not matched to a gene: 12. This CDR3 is CALGEPRTGGPLNTDKLIF. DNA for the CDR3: TGTGCTCTTGGGGAACCACGAACTGGGGGACCCCTTAACACCGATAAACTCATCTTT.

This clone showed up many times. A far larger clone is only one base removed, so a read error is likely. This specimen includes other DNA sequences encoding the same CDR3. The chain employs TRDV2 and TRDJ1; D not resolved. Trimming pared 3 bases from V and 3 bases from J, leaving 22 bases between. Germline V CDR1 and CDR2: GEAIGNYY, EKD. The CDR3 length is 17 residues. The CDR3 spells CACDRVPGVGSPDKLIF. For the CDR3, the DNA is TGTGCCTGTGACCGGGTTCCCGGGGTTGGGTCCCCCGATAAACTCATCTTT.